This T cell receptor (beta chain) was found in a study of T cell responses to AZD1222 COVID-19 vaccine. CDR1 and CDR2 from the germline V gene are SGHRS and YFSETQ. This CDR3 has 15 amino acids. Trimming took off 2 bases at V and 7 bases at J, with 16 bases between the two ends. The assay was immunoSEQ multiplex PCR, and TCRdb's table has in-frame clones only and misses some. This table holds about 100,000 clones, 80% to 90% found once. Study results and limitations: Following two doses of AZD1222, Spike-specific TCR breadth and depth rose. Nearly half of spike-specific TCRs reportedly go after variant regions that carry no mutations.

As to this clone: Its antigen is currently unknown.

This receptor was taken from an adult in good health. This rearrangement joins TRBV5-1 to TRBJ1-5; tentatively, D is TRBD1 (6 bases). The sample in question was peripheral blood, obtained on day 0 of AZD1222 vaccination. The CDR3 here is CASSFQPGGGQPQHF. DNA for the CDR3: TGCGCCAGCAGCTTTCAACCGGGGGGGGGCCAGCCCCAGCATTTT.